A selection of T cell receptor beta chains follows, all from one sample in a study of response to subunit inactivated influenza vaccine. In TCRdb, the RT-PCR reads were re-called with MiXCR into one record per CDR3 protein. This table has about 180,000 distinct CDR3 sequences, around 9.2% appearing once. Sequences were derived from non-naive T cells sorted from PBMCs, sampled on the day of vaccination. These TCRs come from a man between 50 and 59 years old who received an inactivated influenza vaccine. The CDR3 runs from the conserved cysteine through the conserved F or W. Each record gives: V gene, J gene, clone size, D gene, CDR3 DNA, CDR3 protein. D genes are given only for firm matches. Some rows mark clone size as missing; the rest say once, few, many or name a class of expanded clone.

TRBV7-2	TRBJ2-7	many	.	TGTGCCAGCAGCGCGGGACTGGGGGTTCGGCAGTACTTC	CASSAGLGVRQYF
TRBV20-1	TRBJ2-5	few	TRBD1	TGCAGTGCTAGAGACACAGGGGTCCAAGAGACCCAGTACTTC	CSARDTGVQETQYF
TRBV9	TRBJ2-3	many	TRBD2	TGTGCCAGCAGCGCCCTCGGGACTAGTGGAGATACGCAGTATTTT	CASSALGTSGDTQYF
TRBV29-1	TRBJ2-5	.	.	TGCAGCGTTGGGGGGCATCAGGGGGAGACCCAGTACTTC	CSVGGHQGETQYF
TRBV5-1	TRBJ2-1	many	TRBD2	TGCGCCAGCAGCCCCAGGACTAGCGTGAACAATGAGCAGTTCTTC	CASSPRTSVNNEQFF
TRBV20-1	TRBJ1-5	many	TRBD1	TGCAGTGCTAGAGACTGGCTCAGGGGGGATCAGCCCCAGCATTTT	CSARDWLRGDQPQHF
TRBV20-1	TRBJ2-1	.	.	TGCAGTGCTACCAATAGCGGCGTGAGCTCCTACAATGAGCAGTTCTTC	CSATNSGVSSYNEQFF
TRBV6-2/TRBV6-3	TRBJ2-3	.	TRBD1	TGTGCCAGCAGCGACAGGGTCGGTGGAGGAGATACGCAGTATTTT	CASSDRVGGGDTQYF
TRBV25-1	TRBJ2-7	.	TRBD1	TGTGCCAGCAGTACAGGACAGGGAAGAGGGCAGTACTTC	CASSTGQGRGQYF
TRBV18	TRBJ2-1	many	.	TGTGCCAGCTCACCGGGCCGGGACACTAAAACCTACAATGAGCAGTTCTTC	CASSPGRDTKTYNEQFF
TRBV27	TRBJ2-3	.	.	TGTGCCAGCAGTTTATCGGATCTGGGGACAGATACGCAGTATTTT	CASSLSDLGTDTQYF
TRBV4-2	TRBJ2-1	.	TRBD2	TGTGCCAGCAGCCCCCGGCCCCGACTCACCTCAGCCGGGACTAGCGATCACAATGAGCAGTTCTTC	CASSPRPRLTSAGTSDHNEQFF
TRBV27	TRBJ2-7	few	.	TGTGCCAGCAGTTTATGGTCCGGGGCAGTCTACGAGCAGTACTTC	CASSLWSGAVYEQYF
TRBV7-9	TRBJ2-5	few	TRBD2	TGTGCCAGCAGCTCCGGTCGGGAGGGGACCCAGTACTTC	CASSSGREGTQYF
TRBV18	TRBJ1-1	many	.	TGTGCCAGCTCATACACTACAGGGAACACTGAAGCTTTCTTT	CASSYTTGNTEAFF
TRBV5-1	TRBJ2-1	once	.	TGCGCCAGCAGCCCCCCCGGCGGCGGGGGCCTTAATGAGCAGTTCTTC	CASSPPGGGGLNEQFF
TRBV5-6	TRBJ1-2	.	TRBD1	TGTGCCAGCAATGGCCGGGACAGGGACCTCTATGGCTACACCTTC	CASNGRDRDLYGYTF
TRBV28	TRBJ1-2	.	.	TGTGCCAGCAGTTTATCGGCAGGACCTAACTATGGCTACACCTTC	CASSLSAGPNYGYTF
TRBV5-3	TRBJ2-3	.	TRBD1	TGTGCCATGAGCCCCTGGACAGGGGGCACAGATACGCAGTATTTT	CAMSPWTGGTDTQYF
TRBV6-2/TRBV6-3	TRBJ2-7	few	TRBD2	TGTGCCAGCAGTCGACTAGCGGTGAACTACGAGCAGTACTTC	CASSRLAVNYEQYF
TRBV28	TRBJ2-7	many	.	TGTGCCAGCGGTGGGGGCAGCTTAGTACGCGAGCAGTACTTC	CASGGGSLVREQYF
TRBV28	TRBJ2-1	.	TRBD2	TGTGCCAGCAGCTTGGTAGCGGGAGAGTCTTTAAATGAGCAGTTCTTC	CASSLVAGESLNEQFF
TRBV6-2/TRBV6-3	TRBJ2-7	.	.	TGTGCCAGCAAACTAAGGGTGTACTACGAGCAGTACTTC	CASKLRVYYEQYF
TRBV27	TRBJ1-1	.	.	TGTGCCAGCAGTTTTGGCGGGGGGAACACTGAAGCTTTCTTT	CASSFGGGNTEAFF
TRBV20-1	TRBJ1-6	.	TRBD1	TGCAGTGCTGGGCAGGACAGGGTAGCCTCACCCCTCCACTTT	CSAGQDRVASPLHF
TRBV11-1	TRBJ1-2	few	TRBD1	TGTGCCAGCAGCTCCATCGGACAGGGGAGGTATGGCTACACCTTC	CASSSIGQGRYGYTF
TRBV25-1	TRBJ2-7	few	TRBD1	TGTGCCAGCAGTGAATATTTGGGGGGGACAGGGGGAGGCGAGCAGTACTTC	CASSEYLGGTGGGEQYF
TRBV9	TRBJ2-5	.	.	TGTGCCAGCAGCCCCCCGTCGGGAGCAGAGACCCAGTACTTC	CASSPPSGAETQYF
TRBV6-2/TRBV6-3	TRBJ2-1	few	TRBD2	TGTGCCAGCAGTTTCCGACTAGCAGTTGAGCAGTTCTTC	CASSFRLAVEQFF
TRBV20-1	TRBJ2-1	.	TRBD2	TGCAGTGCTAGAGAGGGGACTAGCGGCAACAATGAGCAGTTCTTC	CSAREGTSGNNEQFF
TRBV5-1	TRBJ2-3	many	.	TGCGCCAGCAGCTTACGACAGACTAGCACAGATACGCAGTATTTT	CASSLRQTSTDTQYF
TRBV7-9	TRBJ2-1	many	.	TGTGCCAGCAGCTTAGCGCTCGGGGGGCCTTACAATGAGCAGTTCTTC	CASSLALGGPYNEQFF
TRBV12-3/TRBV12-4	TRBJ2-2	many	.	TGTGCCAGCAGTTTGCAGGCCCTGGGCACCGGGGAGCTGTTTTTT	CASSLQALGTGELFF
TRBV20-1	TRBJ2-7	few	.	TGCAGTGCGGGTGACAGAGGGTCTGGGGATAAGCAGTACTTC	CSAGDRGSGDKQYF
TRBV7-2	TRBJ1-1	few	.	TGTGCCAGCAGCTTCAAAGGGAACACTGAAGCTTTCTTT	CASSFKGNTEAFF
TRBV4-3	TRBJ1-2	few	.	TGCGCCAGCAGCCAAGACCCCGGGACGGTCTATGGCTACACCTTC	CASSQDPGTVYGYTF
TRBV6-2/TRBV6-3	TRBJ2-3	few	.	TGTGCCAGCAGTTACAACCTCATGCTGGATACGCAGTATTTT	CASSYNLMLDTQYF
TRBV4-2	TRBJ2-7	many	TRBD1	TGTGCCAGCAGCCAAGGCGAGACAGGGGGATACGAGCAGTACTTC	CASSQGETGGYEQYF
TRBV2	TRBJ2-3	few	.	TGTGCCAGCAGTGAAGGGGGCCCAGATACGCAGTATTTT	CASSEGGPDTQYF